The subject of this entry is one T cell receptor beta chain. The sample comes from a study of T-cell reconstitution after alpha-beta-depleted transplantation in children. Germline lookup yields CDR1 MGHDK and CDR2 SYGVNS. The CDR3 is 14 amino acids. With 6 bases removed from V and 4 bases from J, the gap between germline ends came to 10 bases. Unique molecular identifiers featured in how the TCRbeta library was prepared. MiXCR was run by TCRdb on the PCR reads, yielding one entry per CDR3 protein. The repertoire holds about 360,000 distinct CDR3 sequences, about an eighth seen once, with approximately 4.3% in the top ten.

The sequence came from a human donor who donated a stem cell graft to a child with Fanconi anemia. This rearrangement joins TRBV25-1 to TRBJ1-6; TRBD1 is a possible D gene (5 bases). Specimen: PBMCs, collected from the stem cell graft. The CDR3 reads CASRGEVYNSPLHF. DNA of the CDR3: TGTGCCAGCAGGGGGGAGGTTTATAATTCACCCCTCCACTTT.